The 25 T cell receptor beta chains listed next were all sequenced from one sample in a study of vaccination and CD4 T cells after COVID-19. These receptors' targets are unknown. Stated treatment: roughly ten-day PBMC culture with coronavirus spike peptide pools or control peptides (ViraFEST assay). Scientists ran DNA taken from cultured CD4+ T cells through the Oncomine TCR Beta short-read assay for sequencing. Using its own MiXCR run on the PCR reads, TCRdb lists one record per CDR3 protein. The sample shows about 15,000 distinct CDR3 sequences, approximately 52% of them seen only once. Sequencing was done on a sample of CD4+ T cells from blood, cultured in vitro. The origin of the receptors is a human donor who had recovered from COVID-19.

The CDR3 spells CASSYSSGRAQYF. Written as DNA, the CDR3 is TGTGCCAGCAGTTACTCTAGCGGGAGGGCCCAGTACTTC. This sequence joins TRBV6-2 or TRBV6-3 and TRBJ2-5, with 11 bases aligning to TRBD2. Looked up from germline, CDR1 is MNHEY and CDR2 is SVGEGT. The length of the CDR3 is 13 residues. The junction had 0 bases not matched to a gene; V was cut back by 0 bases and J by 9 bases.

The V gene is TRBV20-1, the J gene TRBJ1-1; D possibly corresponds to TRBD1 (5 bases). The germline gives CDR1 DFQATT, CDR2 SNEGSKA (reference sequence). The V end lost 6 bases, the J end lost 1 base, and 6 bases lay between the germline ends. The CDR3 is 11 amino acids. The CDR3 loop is CSAGGNTEAFF. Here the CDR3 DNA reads TGCAGTGCCGGGGGGAACACTGAAGCTTTCTTT.

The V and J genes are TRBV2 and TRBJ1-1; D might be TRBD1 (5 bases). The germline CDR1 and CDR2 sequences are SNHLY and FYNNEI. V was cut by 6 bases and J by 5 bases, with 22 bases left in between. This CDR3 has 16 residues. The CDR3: CASSAELVGEGTEAFF. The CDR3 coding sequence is TGTGCCAGCAGCGCCGAGCTGGTGGGGGAAGGAACTGAAGCTTTCTTT. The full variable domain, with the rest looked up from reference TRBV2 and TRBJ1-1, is EPEVTQTPSHQVTQMGQEVILRCVPISNHLYFYWYRQILGQKVEFLVSFYNNEISEKSEIFDDQFSVERPDGSNFTLKIRSTKLEDSAMYFCASSAELVGEGTEAFFGQGTRLTVV.

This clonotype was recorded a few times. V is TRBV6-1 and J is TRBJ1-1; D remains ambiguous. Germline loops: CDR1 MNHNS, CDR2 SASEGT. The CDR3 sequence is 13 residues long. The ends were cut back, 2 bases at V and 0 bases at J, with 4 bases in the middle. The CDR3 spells CASSESLNTEAFF. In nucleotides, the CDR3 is TGTGCCAGCAGTGAATCTCTGAACACTGAAGCTTTCTTT.

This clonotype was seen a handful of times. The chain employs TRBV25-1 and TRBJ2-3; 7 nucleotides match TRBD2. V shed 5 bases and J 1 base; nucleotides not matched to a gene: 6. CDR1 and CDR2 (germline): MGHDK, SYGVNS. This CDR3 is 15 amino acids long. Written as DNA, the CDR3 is TGTGCCAGCAGTCCCCGGGGGGATGGCACAGATACGCAGTATTTT. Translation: CASSPRGDGTDTQYF.

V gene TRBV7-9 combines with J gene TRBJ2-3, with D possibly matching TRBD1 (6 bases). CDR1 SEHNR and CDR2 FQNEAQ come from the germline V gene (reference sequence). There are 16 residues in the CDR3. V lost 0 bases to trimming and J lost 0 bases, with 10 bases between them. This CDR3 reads CASSLAGAASTDTQYF. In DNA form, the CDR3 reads TGTGCCAGCAGCTTAGCGGGGGCAGCTAGCACAGATACGCAGTATTTT.

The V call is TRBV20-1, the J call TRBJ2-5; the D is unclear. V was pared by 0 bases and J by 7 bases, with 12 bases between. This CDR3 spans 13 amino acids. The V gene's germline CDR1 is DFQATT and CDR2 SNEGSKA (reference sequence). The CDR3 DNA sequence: TGCAGTGCTAGAGATCTCGGAATTCGGACCCAGTACTTC. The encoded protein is CSARDLGIRTQYF.

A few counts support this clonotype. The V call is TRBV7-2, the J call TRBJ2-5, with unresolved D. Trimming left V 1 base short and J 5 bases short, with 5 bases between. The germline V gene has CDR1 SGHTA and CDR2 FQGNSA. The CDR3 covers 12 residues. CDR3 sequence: CASSLDTETQYF. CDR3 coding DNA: TGTGCCAGCAGCTTAGATACGGAGACCCAGTACTTC.

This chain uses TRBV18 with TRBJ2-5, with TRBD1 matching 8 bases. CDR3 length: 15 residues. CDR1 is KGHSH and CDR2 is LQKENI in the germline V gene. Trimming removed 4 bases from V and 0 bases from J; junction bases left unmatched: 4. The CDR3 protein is CASSRLQGDQETQYF. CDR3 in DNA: TGTGCCAGCTCACGTTTACAGGGGGACCAAGAGACCCAGTACTTC.

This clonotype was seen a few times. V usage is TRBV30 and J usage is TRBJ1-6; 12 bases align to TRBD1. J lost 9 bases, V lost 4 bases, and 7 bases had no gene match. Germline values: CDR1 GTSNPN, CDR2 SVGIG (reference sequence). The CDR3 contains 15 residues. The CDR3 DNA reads TGTGCCTGGAATAGGGACAGGGGGCTAGGTTCACCCCTCCACTTT. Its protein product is CAWNRDRGLGSPLHF.

CDR3 DNA sequence: TGTGCCATCAGTGATTCCGCCGGGACAGTGAACACTGAAGCTTTCTTT. Its protein product is CAISDSAGTVNTEAFF. The genes are TRBV10-3 and TRBJ1-1; TRBD1 agrees at 7 bases. The CDR3 sequence is 16 residues long. Unmatched junction bases numbered 7, after V lost 3 bases and J lost 0 bases. Germline-derived CDR1 and CDR2 are ENHRY and SYGVKD.

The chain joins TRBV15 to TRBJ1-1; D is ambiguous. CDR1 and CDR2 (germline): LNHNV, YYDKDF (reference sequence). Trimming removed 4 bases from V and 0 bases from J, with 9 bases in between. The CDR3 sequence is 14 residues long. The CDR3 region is CATSTAVLNTEAFF. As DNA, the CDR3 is TGTGCCACCAGCACCGCGGTATTGAACACTGAAGCTTTCTTT.

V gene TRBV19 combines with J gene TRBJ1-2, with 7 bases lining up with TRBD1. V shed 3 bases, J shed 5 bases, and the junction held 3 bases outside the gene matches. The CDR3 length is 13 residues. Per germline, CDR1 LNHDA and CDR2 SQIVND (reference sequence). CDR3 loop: CASSIGGQYGYTF. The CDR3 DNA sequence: TGTGCCAGTAGTATTGGGGGACAGTATGGCTACACCTTC.

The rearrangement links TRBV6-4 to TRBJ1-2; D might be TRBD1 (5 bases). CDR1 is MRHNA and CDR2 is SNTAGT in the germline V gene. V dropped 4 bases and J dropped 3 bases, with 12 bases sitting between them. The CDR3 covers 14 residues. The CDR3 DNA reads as TGTGCCAGCAGTGTCAGGCAGGGCGACTATGGCTACACCTTC. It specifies CASSVRQGDYGYTF.

The CDR3 reads CASSVTGGSEQFF. CDR3 bases: TGTGCCAGCAGCGTGACAGGGGGTAGCGAGCAGTTCTTC. The chain carries TRBV7-9 and TRBJ2-1; 9 nucleotides align to TRBD1. The V segment lost 5 bases and the J segment 10 bases; nucleotides outside the gene matches: 6. CDR1 is SEHNR and CDR2 is FQNEAQ in the germline V gene (reference sequence). The CDR3 contains 13 residues.

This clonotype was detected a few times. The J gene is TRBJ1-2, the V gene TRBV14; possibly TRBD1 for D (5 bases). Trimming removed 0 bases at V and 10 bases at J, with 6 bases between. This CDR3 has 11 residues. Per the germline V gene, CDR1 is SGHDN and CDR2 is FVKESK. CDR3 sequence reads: CASSQEGVYTF. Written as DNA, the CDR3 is TGTGCCAGCAGCCAAGAAGGGGTCTACACCTTC. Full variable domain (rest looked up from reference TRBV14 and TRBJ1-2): EAGVTQFPSHSVIEKGQTVTLRCDPISGHDNLYWYRRVMGKEIKFLLHFVKESKQDESGMPNNRFLAERTGGTYSTLKVQPAELEDSGVYFCASSQEGVYTFGSGTRLTVV.

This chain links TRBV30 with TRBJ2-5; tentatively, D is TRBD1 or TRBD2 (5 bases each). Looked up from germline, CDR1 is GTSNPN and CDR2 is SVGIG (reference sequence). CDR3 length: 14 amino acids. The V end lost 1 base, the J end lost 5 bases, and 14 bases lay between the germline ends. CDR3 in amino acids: CAWSAGRGGETQYF. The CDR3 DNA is TGTGCCTGGAGTGCCGGAAGGGGCGGGGAGACCCAGTACTTC.

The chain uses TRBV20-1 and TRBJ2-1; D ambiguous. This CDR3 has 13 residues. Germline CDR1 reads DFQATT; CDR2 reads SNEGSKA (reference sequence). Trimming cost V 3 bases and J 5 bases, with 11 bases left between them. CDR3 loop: CSASGGRNNEQFF. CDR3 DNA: TGCAGTGCTAGTGGTGGGCGCAACAATGAGCAGTTCTTC.

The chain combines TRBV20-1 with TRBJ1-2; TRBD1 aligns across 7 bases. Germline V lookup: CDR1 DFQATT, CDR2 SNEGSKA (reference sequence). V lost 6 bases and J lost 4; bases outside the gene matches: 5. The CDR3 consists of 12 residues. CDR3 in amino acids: CSAPTGSYGYTF. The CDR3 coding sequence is TGCAGTGCCCCGACAGGGTCCTATGGCTACACCTTC.

The CDR3 sequence: CATSKPGTSLQYF. The CDR3 nucleotides are TGTGCCACCAGCAAACCCGGGACTAGCTTACAGTATTTT. The chain carries TRBV15 and TRBJ2-3; 9 bases line up with TRBD2. This CDR3 is 13 amino acids long. Germline CDR1 and CDR2: LNHNV and YYDKDF (reference sequence). The ends lost 4 bases at V and 12 bases at J; junction bases unmatched: 8.

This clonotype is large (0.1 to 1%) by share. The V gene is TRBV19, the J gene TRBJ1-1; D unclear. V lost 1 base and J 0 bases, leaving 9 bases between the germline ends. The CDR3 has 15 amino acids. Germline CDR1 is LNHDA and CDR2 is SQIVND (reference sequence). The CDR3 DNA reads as TGTGCCAGTAGTATAGGTGCCGGGGTGAACACTGAAGCTTTCTTT. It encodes CASSIGAGVNTEAFF.

As DNA, the CDR3 is TGTGCCAGCAGCCGAATCAGGAACGGGGGCTACACCTTC. Its protein product is CASSRIRNGGYTF. This chain joins TRBV11-3 and TRBJ1-2; D uncertain. Germline CDR1 and CDR2: SGHNT and YENEEA. Trimming removed 5 bases at V and 8 bases at J, with 15 bases between. CDR3 length: 13 amino acids.

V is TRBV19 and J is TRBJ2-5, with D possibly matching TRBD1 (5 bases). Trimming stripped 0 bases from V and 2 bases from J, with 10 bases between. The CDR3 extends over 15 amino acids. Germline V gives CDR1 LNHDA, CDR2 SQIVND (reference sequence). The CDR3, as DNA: TGTGCCAGTAGTATAGATCGGTGGACACAAGAGACCCAGTACTTC. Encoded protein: CASSIDRWTQETQYF.

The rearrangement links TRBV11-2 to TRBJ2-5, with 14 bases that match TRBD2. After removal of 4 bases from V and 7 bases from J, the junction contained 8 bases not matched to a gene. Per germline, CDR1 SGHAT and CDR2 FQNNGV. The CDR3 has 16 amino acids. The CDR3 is CASSSPGLAGGPTQYF. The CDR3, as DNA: TGTGCCAGCAGCTCCCCTGGACTAGCGGGGGGTCCGACCCAGTACTTC.

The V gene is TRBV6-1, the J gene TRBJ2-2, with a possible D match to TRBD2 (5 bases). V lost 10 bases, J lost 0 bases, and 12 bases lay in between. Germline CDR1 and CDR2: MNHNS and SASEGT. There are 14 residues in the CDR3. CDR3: CATTTGTNTGELFF. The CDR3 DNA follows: TGTGCCACGACGACCGGGACGAACACCGGGGAGCTGTTTTTT.